The clone carrying this T cell receptor (beta chain) was detected only a few times. Its antigen is currently unknown. The CDR3 loop spans 17 amino acids. After removal of 5 bases from V and 8 bases from J, the junction contained 18 bases not matched to a gene. These data belong to a study of T cell repertoires in cytomegalovirus infection. Study-wide context: The authors relied on CMV epitopes, both recently identified HLA-C-restricted and well-studied HLA-B-restricted.

Study-wide results and caveats: The ex vivo response was dominated by HLA-C-restricted CMV-specific TCR beta clonotypes. Carriers of CMV and the relevant HLA type were discriminated by public TCR beta frequency.

Using its own MiXCR run on the reads, TCRdb lists one record per CDR3 protein. Of 550,000 to 850,000 distinct CDR3 sequences in the sample, about 30% were seen once. This receptor was identified in a human donor in good health (CMV status not recorded). Some clones in this sample may be carry-over from other donors' samples. Here the sequenced sample was cultured PBMCs, taken from culture after CMV antigen stimulation. The rearrangement joins TRBV12-3 or TRBV12-4 to TRBJ1-1; 9 nucleotides match TRBD1. CDR3 bases: TGTGCCAGCAGTCTTAGGCCATTCGGGACAGGGCCTACAGAAGCTTTCTTT. Encoded protein: CASSLRPFGTGPTEAFF.